The subject of this entry is one TCR beta chain. This entry is derived from a study of blood T cell repertoires in COVID-19. Overall study: Donors in the United States, Italy and Spain gave samples during acute or convalescent COVID-19. T cells, B-cell-depleted T cells, or PBMCs provided the cDNA or gDNA that served as material.

The authors' processing: Estimation of nucleated cell counts was performed using reference gene primer amplification. Assay: immunoSEQ multiplex PCR; the TCRdb copy retains only in-frame clones and omits some. The D gene and trimming were derived from the DNA, and the V and J assignments and clone size from that table. The table shows some 150,000 clones, with around four fifths occurring only once. The V gene end was trimmed by 3 bases and the J gene end by 11 bases; junction bases not matched to a gene: 14. This CDR3 has 16 amino acids. Germline V gene data show CDR1 as SGHRS and CDR2 as YFSETQ. The chain joins TRBV5-1 to TRBJ1-6, with TRBD1 matching over 7 bases. The sequenced sample consisted of PBMCs or T cells enriched from blood (not recorded which). This TCR derives from a woman aged 45-65 years who had recovered from COVID-19. In DNA, the CDR3 is TGCGCCAGCAGCTATACCACGGACAGGCTCTCGGCACCCCTCCACTTT. This sequence encodes CASSYTTDRLSAPLHF.